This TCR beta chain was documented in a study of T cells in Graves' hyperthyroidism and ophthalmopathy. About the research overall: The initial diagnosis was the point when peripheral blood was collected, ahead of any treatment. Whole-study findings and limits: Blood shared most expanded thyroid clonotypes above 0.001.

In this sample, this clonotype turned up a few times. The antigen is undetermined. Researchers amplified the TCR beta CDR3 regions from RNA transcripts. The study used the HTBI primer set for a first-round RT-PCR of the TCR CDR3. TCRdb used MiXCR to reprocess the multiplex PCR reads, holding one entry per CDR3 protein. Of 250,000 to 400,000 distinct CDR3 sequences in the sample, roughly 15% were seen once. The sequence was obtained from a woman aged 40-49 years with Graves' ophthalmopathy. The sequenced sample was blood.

As DNA, the CDR3 is TGTGCCAGCAGTTTGGGCGGCGGGAGACTCATTAATGAGCAGTTCTTC. Its protein product is CASSLGGGRLINEQFF. The chain has TRBV28 and TRBJ2-1, with 7 positions matching TRBD2. The V segment lost 3 bases and the J segment 7 bases; nucleotides outside the gene matches: 12. The CDR3 sequence is 16 residues long. The germline CDR1 and CDR2 sequences are MDHEN and SYDVKM. Full variable domain (rest looked up from reference TRBV28 and TRBJ2-1): DVKVTQSSRYLVKRTGEKVFLECVQDMDHENMFWYRQDPGLGLRLIYFSYDVKMKEKGDIPEGYSVSREKKERFSLILESASTNQTSMYLCASSLGGGRLINEQFFGPGTRLTVL.